The 26 T cell receptor beta chains presented below share a single source sample, sequenced in a study of T cells expressing NK-cell markers. TCRdb re-called the 5' RACE reads; every CDR3 protein appears as one record, without DNA. The sample data list 150,000 or so distinct CDR3 sequences. Specimen: blood T cells: a sorted CD56 or NKG2C T cell subset, CD4+ or CD8+ T cells, or bulk PBMC T cells (not recorded which). The receptors stem from a woman in her fifties or sixties in good health.

This rearrangement joins TRBV5-4 to TRBJ1-2. Germline V gives CDR1 SGHNT, CDR2 YYREEE (reference sequence). CDR3 length: 15 residues. This CDR3 reads CASSLRAATNYGYTF.

This chain joins TRBV2 and TRBJ1-5. The CDR3 contains 16 residues. The germline gives CDR1 SNHLY, CDR2 FYNNEI. The CDR3 loop is CASSEAWRVGNQPQHF.

This chain uses TRBV5-1 with TRBJ1-2; there is no DNA to check the TCRdb D call of TRBD1. Germline CDR1 SGHRS, CDR2 YFSETQ. This CDR3 is 13 amino acids long. CDR3 sequence: CASSFTGGDGYTF.

The CDR3: CSVEDRGGYPTGELFF. V is TRBV29-1 and J is TRBJ2-2; lacking DNA, the TRBD2 call made by TCRdb goes unchecked. The germline gives CDR1 SQVTM, CDR2 ANQGSEA. This CDR3 is built from 16 residues.

This chain joins TRBV27 and TRBJ1-1; absent DNA, TCRdb's TRBD1 call cannot be checked. This CDR3 is 12 amino acids long. In germline, CDR1 is MNHEY, CDR2 SMNVEV (reference sequence). The CDR3 protein is CASRTTGLTAFF.

The V call is TRBV7-9, the J call TRBJ2-7; TCRdb calls TRBD1, which cannot be checked without DNA. The length of the CDR3 is 15 residues. The germline gives CDR1 SEHNR, CDR2 FQNEAQ (reference sequence). CDR3 protein: CASSLTGSPPYEQYF.

This chain uses TRBV12-3 or TRBV12-4 with TRBJ1-5. The CDR3 has 15 residues. The CDR3 sequence: CASSPNTESNQPQHF.

V and J are TRBV29-1 and TRBJ1-3. Per the germline V gene, CDR1 is SQVTM and CDR2 is ANQGSEA. The CDR3 extends over 12 amino acids. CDR3 sequence: CSAKSSGNTIYF.

J is TRBJ1-3 and V is TRBV5-1. The CDR3 length is 14 residues. Germline V gene data show CDR1 as SGHRS and CDR2 as YFSETQ. Here the CDR3 reads CASSLAVGMDTIYF. The variable domain in full, with the rest retrieved from reference TRBV5-1 and TRBJ1-3, is KAGVTQTPRYLIKTRGQQVTLSCSPISGHRSVSWYQQTPGQGLQFLFEYFSETQRNKGNFPGRFSGRQFSNSRSEMNVSTLELGDSALYLCASSLAVGMDTIYFGEGSWLTVV.

The chain carries TRBV7-8 and TRBJ2-7; TCRdb's assignment of TRBD1 cannot be checked, as there is no DNA. Germline V gene data show CDR1 as SGHVS and CDR2 as FQNEAQ. The CDR3 runs 14 residues. The CDR3: CASSPQQGAYEQYF.

The rearrangement uses TRBV7-6 and TRBJ2-3; with no DNA, the TCRdb D assignment of TRBD2 cannot be verified. The V gene's germline CDR1 is SGHVS and CDR2 FNYEAQ. This CDR3 is 16 amino acids long. CDR3 loop: CASSFSSGRASDTQYF.

The chain joins TRBV7-7 to TRBJ1-6; absent DNA, TCRdb's TRBD1 call cannot be checked. This CDR3 is built from 14 residues. The germline V gene encodes CDR1 SSHAT and CDR2 FNYEAQ (reference sequence). CDR3 sequence reads: CASSLRDSHSPLHF. The variable domain in full, with the rest retrieved from reference TRBV7-7 and TRBJ1-6, is GAGVSQSPRYKVTKRGQDVTLRCDPISSHATLYWYQQALGQGPEFLTYFNYEAQPDKSGLPSDRFSAERPEGSISTLTIQRTEQRDSAMYRCASSLRDSHSPLHFGNGTRLTVT.

V is TRBV3-1 and J is TRBJ2-1; the TCRdb D gene call, TRBD2, has no DNA to confirm it. The CDR3 length is 16 residues. Germline V CDR1 and CDR2: LGHDT, YNNKEL (reference sequence). This chain's CDR3 is CASRPLGSGRYNEQFF.

The chain links TRBV12-3 or TRBV12-4 to TRBJ2-3; TCRdb designates TRBD2, a call that cannot be tested without DNA. The CDR3 is 18 amino acids. CDR3 in amino acids: CASSQGLAGGPLTDTQYF.

V and J are TRBV27 and TRBJ2-3. The CDR3 spans 14 residues. Germline V lookup: CDR1 MNHEY, CDR2 SMNVEV (reference sequence). CDR3 loop: CASSYLGRADTQYF.

The chain carries TRBV4-1 and TRBJ2-2; checking the TCRdb D call of TRBD2 is not possible without DNA. The germline CDR1 and CDR2 sequences are MGHRA and YSYEKL. This CDR3 comprises 14 residues. This CDR3 reads CASSQKIAGGELFF.

V gene TRBV7-2 combines with J gene TRBJ2-6. Per the germline V gene, CDR1 is SGHTA and CDR2 is FQGNSA. The CDR3 is 14 residues long. The CDR3 is CASSRPSGANVLTF.

The J gene is TRBJ1-1, the V gene TRBV5-1. The CDR3 contains 15 residues. Germline V gives CDR1 SGHRS, CDR2 YFSETQ. CDR3 amino acids: CASSSMVGTPDGAFF.

The chain employs TRBV27 and TRBJ2-7; TCRdb designates TRBD1, a call that cannot be tested without DNA. Germline CDR1 reads MNHEY; CDR2 reads SMNVEV (reference sequence). There are 16 residues in the CDR3. CDR3 protein: CASSLPGKGATSEQYF.

The rearrangement uses TRBV6-5 and TRBJ2-2; the TCRdb call, TRBD1, lacks DNA for checking. There are 18 residues in the CDR3. Germline V lookup: CDR1 MNHEY, CDR2 SVGAGI. CDR3 loop: CASSYGNPGTEGTGELFF.

V and J are TRBV29-1 and TRBJ2-2. The CDR3 loop spans 12 amino acids. CDR1 is SQVTM, CDR2 ANQGSEA, per germline. The CDR3 spells CSVDKDSGELFF.

V gene TRBV9 combines with J gene TRBJ2-1. The CDR3 length is 16 residues. The germline V gene encodes CDR1 SGDLS and CDR2 YYNGEE. The CDR3 sequence is CASSPRVGSSYNEQFF.

CDR3 residues: CASSRGEGDTQYF. The chain joins TRBV2 to TRBJ2-3; TCRdb designates TRBD2, a call that cannot be tested without DNA. Per germline, CDR1 SNHLY and CDR2 FYNNEI. This CDR3 contains 13 residues.

The chain has TRBV19 and TRBJ2-1; TCRdb's assignment of TRBD1 cannot be checked, as there is no DNA. Germline loops: CDR1 LNHDA, CDR2 SQIVND (reference sequence). There are 13 residues in the CDR3. CDR3: CASSMTPDNEQFF.

The CDR3 sequence is CASSEGGTFSYEQYF. The chain carries TRBV10-1 and TRBJ2-7; TCRdb calls TRBD1, which cannot be checked without DNA. The germline V gene encodes CDR1 WNHNN and CDR2 SYGVQD (reference sequence). This CDR3 comprises 15 residues.

This chain links TRBV10-3 with TRBJ2-5; with no DNA, the TCRdb D assignment of TRBD1 cannot be verified. Germline assignment: CDR1 ENHRY and CDR2 SYGVKD. The CDR3 runs 14 residues. CDR3 sequence reads: CAISERDPGETQYF.